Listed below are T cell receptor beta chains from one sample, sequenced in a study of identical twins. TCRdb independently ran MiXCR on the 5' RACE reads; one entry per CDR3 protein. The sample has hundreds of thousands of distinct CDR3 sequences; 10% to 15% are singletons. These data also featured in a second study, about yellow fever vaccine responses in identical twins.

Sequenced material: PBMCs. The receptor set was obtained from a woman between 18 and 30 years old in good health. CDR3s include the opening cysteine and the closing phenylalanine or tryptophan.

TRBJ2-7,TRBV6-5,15,CASSSRTGGSGEQYF
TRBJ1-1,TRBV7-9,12,CASSLYVAEAFF
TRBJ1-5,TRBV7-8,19,CASSQDPGAASYSNQPQHF
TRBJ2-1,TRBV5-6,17,CASSLGQVSLGYNEQFF
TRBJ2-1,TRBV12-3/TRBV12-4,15,CASSPGTAYYNEQFF
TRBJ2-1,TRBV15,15,CATSRELAVVSEQFF
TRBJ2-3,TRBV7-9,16,CASSTPLVGPTDTQYF
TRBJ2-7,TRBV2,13,CASRPSGRYEQYF
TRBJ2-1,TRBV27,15,CASSLEIAGRDEQFF
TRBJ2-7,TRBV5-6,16,CASSGDRQGRSYEQYF
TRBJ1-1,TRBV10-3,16,CAISETKTGGFAEAFF
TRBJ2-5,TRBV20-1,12,CSAVSGVKTQYF
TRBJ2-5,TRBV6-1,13,CASRTGKGETQYF
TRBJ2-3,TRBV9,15,CASSVAGLAGVTQYF
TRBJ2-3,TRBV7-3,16,CASSLMTSGSADTQYF
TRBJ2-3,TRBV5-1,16,CASSPNRDRSTDTQYF
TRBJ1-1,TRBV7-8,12,CASSGGAQRAFF
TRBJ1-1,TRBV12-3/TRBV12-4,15,CASSFRQGRLTEAFF
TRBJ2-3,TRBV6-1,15,CASSAYFSSTDTQYF
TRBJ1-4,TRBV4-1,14,CASSQEPGIEKLFF